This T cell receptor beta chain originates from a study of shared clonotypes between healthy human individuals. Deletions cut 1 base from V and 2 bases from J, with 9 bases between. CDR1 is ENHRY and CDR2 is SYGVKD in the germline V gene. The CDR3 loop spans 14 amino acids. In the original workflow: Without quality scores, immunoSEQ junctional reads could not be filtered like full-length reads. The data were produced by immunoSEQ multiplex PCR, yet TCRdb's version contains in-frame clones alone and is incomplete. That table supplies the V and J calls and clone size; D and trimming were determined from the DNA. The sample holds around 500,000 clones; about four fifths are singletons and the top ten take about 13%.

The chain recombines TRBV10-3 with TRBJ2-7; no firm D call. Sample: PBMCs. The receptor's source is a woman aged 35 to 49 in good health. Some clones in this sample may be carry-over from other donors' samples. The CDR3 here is CAISELSVTYEQYF. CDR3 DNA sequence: TGTGCCATCAGTGAGTTGAGCGTTACCTACGAGCAGTACTTC.